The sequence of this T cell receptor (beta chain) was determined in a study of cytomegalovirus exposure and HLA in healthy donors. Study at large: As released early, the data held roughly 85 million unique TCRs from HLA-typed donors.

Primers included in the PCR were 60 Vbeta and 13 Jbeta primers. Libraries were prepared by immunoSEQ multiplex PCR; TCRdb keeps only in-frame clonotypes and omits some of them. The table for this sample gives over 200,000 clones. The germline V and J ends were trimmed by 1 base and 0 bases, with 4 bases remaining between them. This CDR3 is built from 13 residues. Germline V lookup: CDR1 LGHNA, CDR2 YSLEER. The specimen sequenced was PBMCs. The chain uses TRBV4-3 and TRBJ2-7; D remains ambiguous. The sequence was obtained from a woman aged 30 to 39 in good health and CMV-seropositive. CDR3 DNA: TGCGCCAGCAGCCAAGTTATCTCCTACGAGCAGTACTTC. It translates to CASSQVISYEQYF.